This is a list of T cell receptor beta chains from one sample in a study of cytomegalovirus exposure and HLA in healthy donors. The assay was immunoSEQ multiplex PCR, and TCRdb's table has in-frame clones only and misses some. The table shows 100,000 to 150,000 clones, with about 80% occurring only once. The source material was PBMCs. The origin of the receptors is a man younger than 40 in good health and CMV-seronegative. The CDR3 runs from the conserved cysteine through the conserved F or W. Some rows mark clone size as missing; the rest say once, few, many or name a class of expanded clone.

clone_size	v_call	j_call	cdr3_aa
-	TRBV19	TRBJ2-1	CASSALPSSGTGEQFF
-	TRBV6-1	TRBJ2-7	CASSEGQGGTYEQYF
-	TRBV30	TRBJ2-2	CAWRTGARTGELFF
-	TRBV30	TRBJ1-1	CAWRNGQGTIGAFF
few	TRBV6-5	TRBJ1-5	CASSPGGRSQPQHF
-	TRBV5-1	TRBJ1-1	CASSLGLAGGTEAFF
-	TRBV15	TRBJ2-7	CATSRDGATGSYEQYF
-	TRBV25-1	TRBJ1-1	CASSEPTGTVRTEAFF
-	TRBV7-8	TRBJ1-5	CASSLEEGAYQPQHF
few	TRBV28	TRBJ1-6	CASNIDREVSPLHF
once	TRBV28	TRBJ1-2	CASRPDSYGYTF
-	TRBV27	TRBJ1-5	CASSFINQPQHF
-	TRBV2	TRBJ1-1	CASSEVRGGTEAFF
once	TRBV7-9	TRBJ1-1	CASSLVSGSDTEAFF
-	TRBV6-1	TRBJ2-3	CASQGVVDTQYF
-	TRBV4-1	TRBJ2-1	CASSQSGTSGGQFF
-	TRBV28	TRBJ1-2	CASDSNDYGYTF
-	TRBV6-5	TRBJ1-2	CASSSARTASYGYTF
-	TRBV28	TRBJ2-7	CASRTLGPGHEQYF
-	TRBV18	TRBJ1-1	CASSPTSQGRGGTEAFF
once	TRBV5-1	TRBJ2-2	CASSPGTRNTGELFF
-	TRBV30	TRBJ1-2	CAWRGQGADKGYTF
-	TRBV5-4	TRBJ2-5	CASSLDSETQYF
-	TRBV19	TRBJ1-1	CASSLGTGGRLEAFF
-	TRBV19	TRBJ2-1	CASSLGTSGLDEQFF
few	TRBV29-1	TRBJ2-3	CSAGGTSLEGTQYF
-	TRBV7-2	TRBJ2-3	CASSLLVTSRGTDTQYF
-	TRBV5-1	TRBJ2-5	CASSLVGEAQYF
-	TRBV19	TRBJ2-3	CASSMPGQGTDTQYF
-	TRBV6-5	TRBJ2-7	CASSYTRTSGYEQYF
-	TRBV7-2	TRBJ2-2	CASSSRNTGELFF
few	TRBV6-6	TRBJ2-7	CASGGQGPYEQYF
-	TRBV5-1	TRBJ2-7	CASSPRGGWGTYEQYF
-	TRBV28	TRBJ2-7	CASSFRSLSSYEQYF
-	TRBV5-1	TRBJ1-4	CASSLSWGTGGEKLFF
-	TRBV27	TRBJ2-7	CASSSRTGVEVYEQYF
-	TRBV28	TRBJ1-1	CASSLSAREVLAAFF
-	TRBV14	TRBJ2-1	CASSPGDDANYNEQFF
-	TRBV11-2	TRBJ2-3	CASSLQTSGTERDPDTQYF
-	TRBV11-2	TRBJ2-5	CASSPGQGDGETQYF
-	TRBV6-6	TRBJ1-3	CASRLLASGNTIYF
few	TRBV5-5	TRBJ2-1	CASSLGSSGSNEQFF
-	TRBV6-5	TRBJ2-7	CASRKQGTYEQYF
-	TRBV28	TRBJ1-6	CASSTQQGGALHF
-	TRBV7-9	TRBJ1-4	CASTIAPRTGEKLFF
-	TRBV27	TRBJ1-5	CASSLYRGAPQPQHF
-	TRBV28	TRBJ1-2	CASSLGTGEGYTF
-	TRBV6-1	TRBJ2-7	CVSRGAANSYEQYF
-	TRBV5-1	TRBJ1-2	CASSQSTAYGYTF